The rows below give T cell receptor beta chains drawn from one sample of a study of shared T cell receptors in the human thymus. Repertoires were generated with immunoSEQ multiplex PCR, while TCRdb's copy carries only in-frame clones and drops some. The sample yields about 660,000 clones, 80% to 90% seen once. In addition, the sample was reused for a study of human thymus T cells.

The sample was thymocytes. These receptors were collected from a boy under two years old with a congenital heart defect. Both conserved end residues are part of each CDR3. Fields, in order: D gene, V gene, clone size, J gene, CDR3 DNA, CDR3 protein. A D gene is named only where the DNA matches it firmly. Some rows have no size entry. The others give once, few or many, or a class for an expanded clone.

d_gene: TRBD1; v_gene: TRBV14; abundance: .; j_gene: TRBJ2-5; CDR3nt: TGTGCCAGCAGCCAACCCTCGGACAGGGAACAACAAGAGACCCAGTACTTC; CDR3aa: CASSQPSDREQQETQYF
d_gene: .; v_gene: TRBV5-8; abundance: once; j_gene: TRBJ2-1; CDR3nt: TGTGCCAGCAGCTTAGCGGTTCCCCCCTTAGATGAGCAGTTCTTC; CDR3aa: CASSLAVPPLDEQFF
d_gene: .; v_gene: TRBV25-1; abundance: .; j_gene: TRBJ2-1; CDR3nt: TGTGCCAGCACAACTAGATACAATGAGCAGTTCTTC; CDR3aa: CASTTRYNEQFF
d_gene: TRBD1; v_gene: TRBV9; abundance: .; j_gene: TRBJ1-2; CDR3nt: TGTGCCAGCAGCCCCTTTGGGGACAGGGATGGCTACACCTTC; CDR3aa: CASSPFGDRDGYTF
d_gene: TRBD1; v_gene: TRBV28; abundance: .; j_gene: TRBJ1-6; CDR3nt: TGTGCCAGCAGTCAACAGGGGGCGCGGAATTCACCCCTCCACTTT; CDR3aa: CASSQQGARNSPLHF
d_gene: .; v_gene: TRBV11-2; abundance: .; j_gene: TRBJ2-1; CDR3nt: TGTGCCAGCAGCACCCTGGAGGGAATAAAGATCTACAATGAGCAGTTCTTC; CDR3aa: CASSTLEGIKIYNEQFF
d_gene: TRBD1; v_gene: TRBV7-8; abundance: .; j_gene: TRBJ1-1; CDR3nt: TGTGCCAGCAGCTCCTTAAACAGGGGGCATGGTGAAGCTTTCTTT; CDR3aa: CASSSLNRGHGEAFF
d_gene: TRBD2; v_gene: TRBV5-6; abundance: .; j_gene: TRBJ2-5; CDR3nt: TGTGCCAGCAGCTTAGTGGATAATAGCGGGAGATTAGTGACCCAGTACTTC; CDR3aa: CASSLVDNSGRLVTQYF
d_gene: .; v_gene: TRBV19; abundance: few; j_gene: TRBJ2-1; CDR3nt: TGTGCCAGTAGTAGGCCGAACAATGAGCAGTTCTTC; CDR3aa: CASSRPNNEQFF
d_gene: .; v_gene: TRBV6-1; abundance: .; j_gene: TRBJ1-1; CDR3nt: TGTGCCAGCAGTGGGGCCTACGGGGGGAGGAACACTGAAGCTTTCTTT; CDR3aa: CASSGAYGGRNTEAFF
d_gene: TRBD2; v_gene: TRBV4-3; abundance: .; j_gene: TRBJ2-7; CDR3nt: TGCGCCAGCAGCCAAGATCGGGGGGTCCTTCTAGGGCATGCCTACGAGCAGTACTTC; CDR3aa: CASSQDRGVLLGHAYEQYF
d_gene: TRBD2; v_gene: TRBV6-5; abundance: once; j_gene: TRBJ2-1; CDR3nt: TGTGCCAGCAGTTACCAGCCTAGCGGGGTCAATGAGCAGTTCTTC; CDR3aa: CASSYQPSGVNEQFF
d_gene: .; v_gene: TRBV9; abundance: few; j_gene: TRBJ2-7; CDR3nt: TGTGCCAGCAGCGTAAGTCAGCGCTCCTACGAGCAGTACTTC; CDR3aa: CASSVSQRSYEQYF
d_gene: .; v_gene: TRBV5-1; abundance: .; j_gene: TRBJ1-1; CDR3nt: TGCGCCAGCAGCTTGGATGTTGGGGGGGGCACTGAAGCTTTCTTT; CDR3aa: CASSLDVGGGTEAFF
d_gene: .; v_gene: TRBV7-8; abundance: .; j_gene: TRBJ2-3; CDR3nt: TGTGCCAGCAGCTTAGCGCCCGGGGTGGGGACAGATACGCAGTATTTT; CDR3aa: CASSLAPGVGTDTQYF
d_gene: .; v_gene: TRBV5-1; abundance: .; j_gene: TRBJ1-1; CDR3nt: TGCGCCAGCAGTGGGGACTCATCGAACACTGAAGCTTTCTTT; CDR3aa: CASSGDSSNTEAFF
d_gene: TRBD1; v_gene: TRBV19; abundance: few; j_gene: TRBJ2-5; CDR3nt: TGTGCCAGTAGTACCACAGGGGCCCGAGAGACCCAGTACTTC; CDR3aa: CASSTTGARETQYF
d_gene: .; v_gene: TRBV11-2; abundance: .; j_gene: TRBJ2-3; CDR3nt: TGTGCCAGCAGTTCCGACTGCCGTAGGCAGTATTTT; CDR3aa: CASSSDCRRQYF
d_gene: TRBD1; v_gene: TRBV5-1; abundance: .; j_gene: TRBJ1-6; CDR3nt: TGCGCCAGCAGCTTGGACAGGGGGTTTGATTCACCCCTCCACTTT; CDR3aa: CASSLDRGFDSPLHF
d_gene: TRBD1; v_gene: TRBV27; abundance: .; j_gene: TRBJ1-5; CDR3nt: TGTGCCAGCAGTCCCCGGGACAGATATAGCAATCAGCCCCAGCATTTT; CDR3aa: CASSPRDRYSNQPQHF
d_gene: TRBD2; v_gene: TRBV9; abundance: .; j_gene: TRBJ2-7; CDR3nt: TGTGCCAGCAGCACCGGGACTAGTCTATACGAGCAGTACTTC; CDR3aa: CASSTGTSLYEQYF
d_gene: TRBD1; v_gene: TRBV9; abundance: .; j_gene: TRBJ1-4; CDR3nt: TGTGCCAGCAGCGTAGAGGACAGGGACGAAAAACTGTTTTTT; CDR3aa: CASSVEDRDEKLFF
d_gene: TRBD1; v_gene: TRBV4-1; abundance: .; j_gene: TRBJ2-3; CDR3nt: TGCGCCAGCAGCCAACCCGGGACAGGTATCACAGATACGCAGTATTTT; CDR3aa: CASSQPGTGITDTQYF
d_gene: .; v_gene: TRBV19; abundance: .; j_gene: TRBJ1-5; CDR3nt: TGTGCCAGTAGTATCCCTTCTTCCCTTGACACCGTCAATCAGCCCCAGCATTTT; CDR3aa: CASSIPSSLDTVNQPQHF
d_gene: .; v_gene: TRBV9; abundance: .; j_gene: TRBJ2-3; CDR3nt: TGTGCCAGCAGCGTATGGCGGGGCCGGAGCACAGATACGCAGTATTTT; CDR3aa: CASSVWRGRSTDTQYF
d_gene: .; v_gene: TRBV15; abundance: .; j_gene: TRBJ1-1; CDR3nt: TGTGCCACCAGGGCACGCAGGGGAGTCGTTGAAGCTTTCTTT; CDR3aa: CATRARRGVVEAFF
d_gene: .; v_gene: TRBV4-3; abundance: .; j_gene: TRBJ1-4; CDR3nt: TGCGCCAGCAGCCAAGATTTGGGCAAAACAGGGAGTGAAAAACTGTTTTTT; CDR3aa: CASSQDLGKTGSEKLFF
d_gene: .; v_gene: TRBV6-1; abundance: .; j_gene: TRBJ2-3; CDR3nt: TGTGCCAGCAGTGAAGAGGTCAGGCCTACAGATACGCAGTATTTT; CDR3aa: CASSEEVRPTDTQYF
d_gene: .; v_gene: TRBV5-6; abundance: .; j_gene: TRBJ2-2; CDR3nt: TGTGCCAGCAGCGCCATTATGACGGGACAAACGAACACCGGGGAGCTGTTTTTT; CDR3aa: CASSAIMTGQTNTGELFF
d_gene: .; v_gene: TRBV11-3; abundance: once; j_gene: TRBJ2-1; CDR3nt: TGTGCCAGCAGCTCAGGCACCTCCTACAATGAGCAGTTCTTC; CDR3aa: CASSSGTSYNEQFF
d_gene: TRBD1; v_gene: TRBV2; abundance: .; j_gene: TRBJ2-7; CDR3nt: TGTGCCAGCAGAGGTCGGGACAGGGGAATCTACGAGCAGTACTTC; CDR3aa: CASRGRDRGIYEQYF
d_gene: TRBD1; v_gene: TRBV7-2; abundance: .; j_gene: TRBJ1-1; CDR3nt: TGTGCCAGCAGCTTAGCCAGACAGGGAGCTTCTAACACTGAAGCTTTCTTT; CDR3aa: CASSLARQGASNTEAFF
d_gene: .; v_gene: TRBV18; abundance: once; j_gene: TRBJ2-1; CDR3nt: TGTGCCAGCTCACCTCCTCGGGGCTCCTACAATGAGCAGTTCTTC; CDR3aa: CASSPPRGSYNEQFF
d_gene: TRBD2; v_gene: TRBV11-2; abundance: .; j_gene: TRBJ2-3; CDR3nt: TGTGCCAGCAGCTTAGTGCGGGAGAGGGCAGATACGCAGTATTTT; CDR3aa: CASSLVRERADTQYF
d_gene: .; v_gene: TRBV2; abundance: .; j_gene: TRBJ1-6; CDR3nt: TGTGCCAGCAGGATGGACAGAAATTCACCCCTCCACTTT; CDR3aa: CASRMDRNSPLHF
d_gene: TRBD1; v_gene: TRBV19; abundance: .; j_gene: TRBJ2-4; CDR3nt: TGTGCCAGTCAGACAGGGGCCGAAAAAAACATTCAGTACTTC; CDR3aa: CASQTGAEKNIQYF
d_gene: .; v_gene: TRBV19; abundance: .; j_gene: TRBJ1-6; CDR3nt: TGTGCCAGTAGTACCCGGACAGAGTATAATTCACCCCTCCACTTT; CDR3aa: CASSTRTEYNSPLHF